This T cell receptor (beta chain) was retrieved from a study of CD8+ T cells in alopecia areata (dated by TCRdb to the late 2010s). Context from the whole study: The treated patients, all with moderate-to-severe alopecia areata, were enrolled in an open-label pilot trial of oral tofacitinib given at 5 to 10 mg twice daily. RNA was extracted with the PAXgene miRNA kit for fixed scalp, the miRNeasy kit for PBMCs, and the RNeasy kit for mouse skin. In humans, TCRbeta sequencing was performed on scalp tissue and on sorted CD4+ and CD8+ peripheral blood T cells from healthy controls and from patients with patchy or totalis/universalis alopecia areata. TCRbeta CDR3 regions were amplified by immunoSEQ multiplex PCR with 35 Vbeta forward and 13 Jbeta reverse primers. Clonality in the scalp was compared among normal scalp (n=4), patchy alopecia areata scalp (n=8), and alopecia totalis/universalis scalp (n=8). Patients on tofacitinib were biopsied at baseline and after 4 and 24 weeks of treatment, and several of the patients also had a later scalp biopsy. The study used high-throughput TCRbeta sequencing to examine T cell clonal expansion in alopecia areata, in both the C3H/HeJ mouse model and human patients. Tofacitinib was administered for 6 to 18 months, and 6 months of follow-up off drug were then conducted to assess delayed response and recurrence.

The germline V gene supplies CDR1 LGHNT and CDR2 FRNRAP. There are 15 amino acids in the CDR3, from cysteine to phenylalanine inclusive. Only the CDR3 portion is preserved as DNA: 45 bases, with reading frame beginning at the first base. V is pared back by 6 bases and J by 3 bases, with 15 bases lying between the germline termini. Sample time point, as interpreted from the label and publication: baseline before oral tofacitinib. From alopecia areata patients, peripheral blood was collected along with lesional scalp punch biopsies. PBMCs were isolated by density centrifugation and stained for CD3, CD4 and CD8, after which CD4+ and CD8+ T cells were sorted on a FACSAria. Library construction relied on the immunoSEQ multiplex PCR assay. To provide template for TCR sequencing, every sample had RNA extracted and reverse transcribed into cDNA. First-strand cDNA was synthesized with SuperScript III using a 2:1 mix of oligo-dT and random hexamers. A synthetic immune receptor repertoire was used to measure amplification bias, and any remaining bias was corrected computationally. The source study handled its data this way. Raw reads were preprocessed for error removal, and CDR3 was defined according to IMGT conventions as running from the conserved cysteine to phenylalanine. To get clonality, Shannon entropy was normalized by log2 of the number of productive unique TCRs and the result was subtracted from 1. CD4 or CD8 identity of scalp clones was inferred by cross-referencing scalp TCRbeta sequences with sorted blood CD4 and CD8 repertoires. TCRdb provides this immuneACCESS table in a form limited to in-frame rearrangements. Some clones are lacking; in checked studies, under half of them reflect an unresolved V gene, and why the rest are absent is not known. V, J and clone size reflect that table, while D and trimming were determined from the DNA. The sample records approximately 150,000 clones, 67% of which are singletons. The ten biggest clones cover 9.5% to 12% of the sample.

The study at large found these results: Higher clonality and more expanded CD8+ clones were observed in lesional scalp than in normal scalp, particularly in alopecia totalis/universalis, a finding suggestive of antigenic drive. Compared with mice, TCR sequences shared between patients were less clear, possibly partly because of HLA diversity across the patient population. Scalp TCR repertoire analysis is complicated because resident alphabeta T cells in normal human skin are also sequenced, whereas mouse skin is dominated by gammadelta T cells.

About this clone itself: What antigen it recognizes has not been identified. The record has no base qualities; no much larger clone is one base away.

This sequence uses TRBV12-5 and TRBJ1-5; TRBD1 is a possible D gene, resting on 6 matching bases. The sequencing used CD8+ T cells sorted from blood, collected at week 0. This receptor was identified in a human donor with alopecia areata. The CDR3 protein is CASGLTGPNNQPQHF. The DNA reads TGTGCTAGTGGCCTCACAGGGCCGAACAATCAGCCCCAGCATTTT.